These 16 T cell receptor beta chains share one sample of origin, sequenced in a study of T-cell memory formation after mild COVID-19. TCRdb passed the 5' RACE reads through MiXCR, listing each CDR3 protein once. This table has about 50,000 distinct CDR3 sequences, 9.3% appearing once. The sequencing sample was made of PBMCs or a T cell subset sorted from them (not recorded which). The receptors were gathered from an adult woman who had mild COVID-19 (a few samples of this study predate the infection). Cell type and time point are not known.

At least ten counts were recorded for this clonotype. The CDR3 sequence: CATSDFGGYNEQFF. Written as DNA, the CDR3 is TGTGCCACCAGTGATTTCGGCGGATACAATGAGCAGTTCTTC. The rearrangement joins TRBV24-1 to TRBJ2-1; D is undetermined. CDR3 length equals 14 residues. Germline values: CDR1 KGHDR, CDR2 SFDVKD. The ends were cut back, 1 base at V and 4 bases at J, with 7 bases in the middle.

This clonotype was seen ten or more times. The chain links TRBV9 to TRBJ2-7, with a weak D call TRBD2 (5 bases). V gave up 1 base and J gave up 2 bases, with 10 bases separating them. CDR3 length: 14 residues. The germline V gene has CDR1 SGDLS and CDR2 YYNGEE. In nucleotides, the CDR3 is TGTGCCAGCAGCGTATCGGGTAGCGCCTACGAGCAGTACTTC. Its translation: CASSVSGSAYEQYF.

This clonotype was picked up many times. This sequence joins TRBV28 and TRBJ2-7; 9 nucleotides align to TRBD1. Germline V CDR1 and CDR2: MDHEN, SYDVKM. Trimming at V came to 3 bases and at J to 4 bases, leaving 4 bases not matched to a gene. CDR3 length: 14 amino acids. CDR3 sequence: CASSFGDRAYEQYF. The CDR3 DNA reads as TGTGCCAGCAGTTTTGGGGACAGGGCTTACGAGCAGTACTTC.

This clonotype was detected ten times or more. The genes are TRBV6-5 and TRBJ2-5, with 13 bases matching TRBD2. The CDR3 spans 16 residues. Germline CDR1 and CDR2: MNHEY and SVGAGI. The V and J ends lost 6 bases and 3 bases, in that order; junction bases with no gene match: 7. Here the CDR3 reads CASRLTSGRAKETQYF. The DNA for the CDR3 is TGTGCCAGCAGACTAACTAGCGGGAGGGCAAAAGAGACCCAGTACTTC.

J is TRBJ2-1 and V is TRBV27, with 11 bases identical to TRBD2. The CDR3 spans 16 residues. Germline CDR1 MNHEY, CDR2 SMNVEV (reference sequence). V trimming: 8 bases; J trimming: 9 bases; junction bases outside the gene matches: 15. As DNA, the CDR3 is TGTGCCAGCTGGCCGATCGCTAGCGGGAGGACTACTGAGCAGTTCTTC. This sequence encodes CASWPIASGRTTEQFF.

This clonotype has a handful of counts. CDR3 residues: CASSPRGEAGEQYF. The CDR3 DNA reads as TGCGCCAGCAGCCCGAGGGGGGAAGCAGGGGAGCAGTACTTC. This chain connects TRBV5-1 to TRBJ2-7; possibly TRBD1 or TRBD2 for D (6 bases each). The V and J ends lost 4 bases and 7 bases respectively, with 18 bases between them. This CDR3 has 14 residues. CDR1 is SGHRS, CDR2 YFSETQ, per germline.

Notes on this clonotype: At one end the junction does not follow the germline gene, possibly because of a read error. V usage is TRBV4-2 and J usage is TRBJ1-2, with no clear D. Per the germline V gene, CDR1 is LGHNA and CDR2 is YNFKEQ. This CDR3 is built from 14 residues. The DNA for the CDR3 is TGTGCCAGCAGCAAAGATGAAGGGCGCTATGGCTACACCTTC. Translating it yields CASSKDEGRYGYTF.

This sequence joins TRBV15 and TRBJ2-2; TRBD2 aligns across 14 bases. CDR1 and CDR2 from the germline V gene are LNHNV and YYDKDF (reference sequence). The J segment lost 7 bases and the V segment lost 1 base, leaving 2 bases of the junction unmatched. CDR3 length: 16 amino acids. Written as DNA, the CDR3 is TGTGCCACCAGCAGAGTTGGACTAGCGGGAGGCGGGGAGCTGTTTTTT. Protein sequence: CATSRVGLAGGGELFF.

The rearrangement uses TRBV5-5 and TRBJ2-2; D may match TRBD1 or TRBD2 (5 bases each). The CDR3 totals 17 residues. Germline CDR1 SGHKS, CDR2 YYEKEE (reference sequence). Trimming cost V 4 bases and J 3 bases, with 19 bases left between them. CDR3 in DNA: TGTGCCAGCAGCCGACAACCGGGACGGGAATACACCGGGGAGCTGTTTTTT. Its translation is CASSRQPGREYTGELFF.

The chain combines TRBV5-1 with TRBJ2-1, with 7 bases aligning to TRBD1. V trimming: 0 bases; J trimming: 4 bases; junction bases outside the gene matches: 4. This CDR3 contains 15 residues. The germline V gene encodes CDR1 SGHRS and CDR2 YFSETQ. This chain's CDR3 is CASSLAQGIYNEQFF. The CDR3 DNA sequence: TGCGCCAGCAGCTTGGCACAGGGGATATACAATGAGCAGTTCTTC. Variable domain in full (rest from reference TRBV5-1 and TRBJ2-1): KAGVTQTPRYLIKTRGQQVTLSCSPISGHRSVSWYQQTPGQGLQFLFEYFSETQRNKGNFPGRFSGRQFSNSRSEMNVSTLELGDSALYLCASSLAQGIYNEQFFGPGTRLTVL.

This clonotype was seen only a few times. The chain uses TRBV29-1 and TRBJ2-4, with D perhaps TRBD1 or TRBD2 (7 bases each). The V and J ends lost 6 bases and 7 bases respectively, with 13 bases between them. The CDR3 contains 12 residues. Germline assignment: CDR1 SQVTM and CDR2 ANQGSEA. The CDR3 spells CSVRQGGNIQYF. CDR3 nucleotides: TGCAGCGTACGACAGGGAGGGAACATTCAGTACTTC.

This clonotype turned up a few times. This chain links TRBV20-1 with TRBJ2-7; the match to TRBD1 covers 8 bases. Trimming removed 0 bases from V and 3 bases from J; junction bases left unmatched: 4. The CDR3 sequence is 14 residues long. In germline, CDR1 is DFQATT, CDR2 SNEGSKA (reference sequence). The CDR3 spells CSARDTGQGYEQYF. The CDR3, as DNA: TGCAGTGCTAGAGATACTGGACAGGGCTACGAGCAGTACTTC.

This clonotype showed up just a few times. This rearrangement joins TRBV7-2 to TRBJ2-7; D is uncertain. The germline gives CDR1 SGHTA, CDR2 FQGNSA. Trimming stripped 5 bases from V and 6 bases from J, with 14 bases between. The CDR3 spans 13 residues. In nucleotides, the CDR3 is TGTGCCAGCAGCCCGTCGACCGTTCGCGAGCAGTACTTC. Amino acid sequence: CASSPSTVREQYF.

This clonotype has a count of ten or more. V and J are TRBV29-1 and TRBJ1-1; a possible D gene is TRBD1 (6 bases). The ends were cut back, 3 bases at V and 6 bases at J, with 20 bases in the middle. The CDR3 covers 15 residues. Germline CDR1 SQVTM, CDR2 ANQGSEA. The CDR3 loop is CSVEDSGISVAEAFF. The CDR3 nucleotides read TGCAGCGTTGAGGACAGCGGAATCTCAGTGGCTGAAGCTTTCTTT.

This clonotype appeared a few times. The V call is TRBV3-1, the J call TRBJ1-5; D call uncertain. The ends were cut back, 3 bases at V and 2 bases at J, with 11 bases in the middle. The CDR3 runs 15 residues. Germline CDR1 is LGHDT and CDR2 is YNNKEL (reference sequence). The CDR3 nucleotides are TGTGCCAGCAGCCAGTCCGAGGTTGGCAATCAGCCCCAGCATTTT. Its translation: CASSQSEVGNQPQHF.

The chain has TRBV3-1 and TRBJ2-1; D call uncertain. V lost 5 bases and J 5 bases, leaving 7 bases between the germline ends. Germline CDR1 reads LGHDT; CDR2 reads YNNKEL (reference sequence). This CDR3 comprises 12 residues. CDR3 region: CASSNRHNEQFF. The CDR3 DNA follows: TGTGCCAGCAGCAACCGGCACAATGAGCAGTTCTTC.